The TCR beta chain described here comes from a study of blood T cell repertoires in COVID-19. Across the whole study: Sample material is recorded as cDNA or gDNA derived from T cells, B-cell-depleted T cells, or PBMCs.

Profiling relied on immunoSEQ multiplex PCR, and the TCRdb table lists in-frame clones only, not all of them. In the table there are 150,000 to 200,000 clones, about four fifths of which are singletons. This CDR3 is built from 16 residues. Per the germline V gene, CDR1 is SGDLS and CDR2 is YYNGEE. V gave up 0 bases and J gave up 4 bases; unmatched junction bases: 8. Adults between roughly 18 and 89 years of age took part from 20 to 25 US areas. Donors were grouped by their self-reported clinical history. Two negative PCRs, clearance, or symptom resolution were required of recovered Cohort 3 donors. This receptor was taken from a man between 50 and 59 years old who had recovered from COVID-19. The chain employs TRBV9 and TRBJ2-3, with 7 bases matching TRBD2. Source material: PBMCs or T cells enriched from blood (not recorded which). This CDR3 reads CASSVGKTSVADTQYF. The DNA of the CDR3 is TGTGCCAGCAGCGTAGGAAAAACTAGCGTGGCAGATACGCAGTATTTT.